These 28 T cell receptor beta chains originate from one sample sequenced in a study of CD8+ T cells in alopecia areata. Sequencing used cDNA as its template, made by extracting RNA and reverse transcribing it. Assay used: immunoSEQ multiplex PCR; TCRdb lists only in-frame clones, some missing. The repertoire holds approximately 180,000 clones, with around 71% as singletons. The starting material was CD8+ T cells sorted from blood, obtained at week 0. The origin of the receptors is a human donor with alopecia areata.

The chain links TRBV14 to TRBJ2-3, with D perhaps matching TRBD2 (7 bases). The CDR3 loop spans 14 amino acids. Germline values: CDR1 SGHDN, CDR2 FVKESK. The germline V and J ends were trimmed by 3 bases and 5 bases, with 12 bases remaining between them. The chain's CDR3 is CASSQGGPEDTQYF. The CDR3 DNA is TGTGCCAGCAGCCAGGGGGGGCCCGAAGATACGCAGTATTTT.

This clone came up a few times. The chain recombines TRBV15 with TRBJ1-5; D is perhaps TRBD1 (5 bases). V shed 7 bases and J shed 0 bases, with 13 bases lying between them. The CDR3 totals 15 residues. Germline V gene sequence: CDR1 LNHNV, CDR2 YYDKDF (reference sequence). CDR3 loop: CATTRDQGSNQPQHF. The CDR3 nucleotides are TGTGCCACCACCCGTGACCAGGGTAGCAATCAGCCCCAGCATTTT.

This clone was counted a few times. The chain couples TRBV18 to TRBJ2-7; the D is unclear. The CDR3 consists of 15 residues. V was pared by 3 bases and J by 0 bases, with 12 bases between. Germline-derived CDR1 and CDR2 are KGHSH and LQKENI. In DNA form, the CDR3 reads TGTGCCAGCTCACCTATCGGACGGAGCTCCTACGAGCAGTACTTC. Translating gives CASSPIGRSSYEQYF. Using reference TRBV18 and TRBJ2-7 for the parts outside the CDR3, the full variable domain is NAGVMQNPRHLVRRRGQEARLRCSPMKGHSHVYWYRQLPEEGLKFMVYLQKENIIDESGMPKERFSAEFPKEGPSILRIQQVVRGDSAAYFCASSPIGRSSYEQYFGPGTRLTVT.

This clone was counted only a few times. The chain's CDR3 is CATSRDLYGYTF. For the CDR3, the DNA is TGTGCCACCAGCAGAGATCTATATGGCTACACCTTC. The chain has TRBV15 and TRBJ1-2; the D is unclear. Deletions cut 0 bases from V and 5 bases from J, with 4 bases between. There are 12 residues in the CDR3. Per germline, CDR1 LNHNV and CDR2 YYDKDF (reference sequence).

The chain carries TRBV4-2 and TRBJ1-2; TRBD1 agrees at 8 bases. The trim removed 3 bases at V and 4 bases at J, leaving 7 bases unmatched. Germline V gene lookup returns CDR1 LGHNA and CDR2 YNFKEQ. The CDR3 extends over 15 amino acids. CDR3: CASSQPQQGGYGYTF. DNA for the CDR3: TGTGCCAGCAGCCAGCCTCAACAGGGGGGCTATGGCTACACCTTC.

The rearrangement uses TRBV19 and TRBJ2-1; 9 bases align to TRBD1. Per the germline V gene, CDR1 is LNHDA and CDR2 is SQIVND (reference sequence). CDR3 size: 14 residues. Trimming cost V 5 bases and J 6 bases; bases outside gene matches: 5. The CDR3 loop reads CASSEDRGPNEQFF. The CDR3 nucleotides are TGTGCCAGTAGTGAGGACAGGGGACCCAATGAGCAGTTCTTC.

This clone turned up a few times. The chain is built from TRBV7-9 and TRBJ2-1; 7 bases match TRBD2. The germline V gene encodes CDR1 SEHNR and CDR2 FQNEAQ (reference sequence). Germline trimming cut 6 bases from V and 12 bases from J; bases unmatched to any gene: 17. The CDR3 sequence is 15 residues long. CDR3 in amino acids: CASSSTGAGAYVQFF. In DNA form, the CDR3 reads TGTGCCAGCAGTTCAACAGGCGCGGGAGCGTACGTGCAGTTCTTC.

V gene TRBV13 combines with J gene TRBJ1-2; 8 nucleotides agree with TRBD1. The CDR3 loop spans 14 amino acids. Germline V gene data show CDR1 as PRHDT and CDR2 as FYEKMQ (reference sequence). V was pared by 5 bases and J by 7 bases, with 9 bases of the junction left unmatched. CDR3 in amino acids: CASSPRTGTVGYTF. CDR3 nucleotide sequence: TGTGCCAGCAGCCCCCGGACAGGGACGGTTGGCTACACCTTC.

The CDR3 DNA is TGTGCCTGGAATGCGGGGGGTGAATATGGCTACACCTTC. Amino acid sequence: CAWNAGGEYGYTF. The chain is built from TRBV30 and TRBJ1-2, with D possibly matching TRBD1 (5 bases). V lost 4 bases, J lost 5 bases, and 14 bases lay in between. The germline CDR1 and CDR2 sequences are GTSNPN and SVGIG (reference sequence). This CDR3 has 13 residues. The variable domain in full, completed from reference TRBV30 and TRBJ1-2, reads SQTIHQWPATLVQPVGSPLSLECTVEGTSNPNLYWYRQAAGRGLQLLFYSVGIGQISSEVPQNLSASRPQDRQFILSSKKLLLSDSGFYLCAWNAGGEYGYTFGSGTRLTVV.

V and J are TRBV27 and TRBJ1-3; TRBD1 is a possible D gene (5 bases). CDR1 and CDR2 from the germline V gene are MNHEY and SMNVEV (reference sequence). Between the trimmed V and J ends, which lost 6 bases and 8 bases, there was a span of 14 bases. The CDR3 loop spans 13 amino acids. The CDR3 nucleotides read TGTGCCAGCAGCTCGGGGGAAAGGCACACCATATATTTT. It specifies CASSSGERHTIYF.

This rearrangement joins TRBV6-5 to TRBJ1-2; D is unresolved. Deletions cut 8 bases from V and 8 bases from J, with 12 bases between. Germline V gene lookup returns CDR1 MNHEY and CDR2 SVGAGI. This CDR3 has 11 residues. The CDR3 protein is CASSPGSGYTF. The CDR3 region has the DNA TGTGCCAGCTCCCCCGGGTCCGGCTACACCTTC.

The chain joins TRBV7-9 to TRBJ1-1; a weak D match, TRBD1 (6 bases). Trimming took off 1 base at V and 3 bases at J, with 15 bases between the two ends. This CDR3 contains 16 residues. Germline CDR1 is SEHNR and CDR2 is FQNEAQ (reference sequence). CDR3 protein: CASSLGPQGTDTEAFF. DNA of the CDR3: TGTGCCAGCAGCTTAGGCCCGCAGGGGACTGACACTGAAGCTTTCTTT. Full variable domain (outside the CDR3, taken from reference TRBV7-9 and TRBJ1-1): DTGVSQNPRHKITKRGQNVTFRCDPISEHNRLYWYRQTLGQGPEFLTYFQNEAQLEKSRLLSDRFSAERPKGSFSTLEIQRTEQGDSAMYLCASSLGPQGTDTEAFFGQGTRLTVV.

The rearrangement links TRBV5-6 to TRBJ1-5; D unresolved. Germline V gene data show CDR1 as SGHDT and CDR2 as YYEEEE. The CDR3 length is 12 residues. Between the trimmed V and J ends, which lost 7 bases and 6 bases, there was a span of 11 bases. CDR3 sequence: CASHRAGQPQHF. The CDR3 DNA sequence: TGTGCCAGCCACCGGGCCGGTCAGCCCCAGCATTTT.

Here the CDR3 DNA reads TGTGCCACGGGGACTCCGTCGCATCTAGACACCGGGGAGCTGTTTTTT. Translation: CATGTPSHLDTGELFF. This chain uses TRBV2 with TRBJ2-2, with a possible D match to TRBD2 (6 bases). V was trimmed by 10 bases and J by 3 bases, leaving 21 bases between them. CDR1 and CDR2 (germline): SNHLY, FYNNEI. The CDR3 is made up of 16 amino acids.

The chain joins TRBV7-2 to TRBJ2-3, with TRBD2 identical over 7 bases. The V segment lost 5 bases and the J segment 1 base; nucleotides outside the gene matches: 9. Germline V lookup: CDR1 SGHTA, CDR2 FQGNSA. This CDR3 contains 16 residues. The CDR3 region has the DNA TGTGCCAGCAGCAACCGCTCCCGGGGGGGCACAGATACGCAGTATTTT. As protein: CASSNRSRGGTDTQYF.

This chain connects TRBV2 to TRBJ2-7; tentative D call: TRBD1 (5 bases). Deletions cut 0 bases from V and 4 bases from J, with 10 bases between. CDR1 is SNHLY, CDR2 FYNNEI, per germline. The length of the CDR3 is 14 residues. CDR3: CASSEAPQGYEQYF. The CDR3 DNA reads TGTGCCAGCAGTGAAGCCCCCCAGGGTTACGAGCAGTACTTC. Looking up the rest from reference TRBV2 and TRBJ2-7 gives the full variable domain: EPEVTQTPSHQVTQMGQEVILRCVPISNHLYFYWYRQILGQKVEFLVSFYNNEISEKSEIFDDQFSVERPDGSNFTLKIRSTKLEDSAMYFCASSEAPQGYEQYFGPGTRLTVT.

The chain uses TRBV9 and TRBJ2-5, with 7 bases aligning to TRBD1. This CDR3 is built from 15 residues. Per germline, CDR1 SGDLS and CDR2 YYNGEE. Trimming took 0 bases from V and 2 from J; bases not matched to a gene: 4. The DNA for the CDR3 is TGTGCCAGCAGCGTAGGAGGGGGCCGACAAGAGACCCAGTACTTC. Translating it yields CASSVGGGRQETQYF.

This chain connects TRBV7-2 to TRBJ2-3, with D hard to call. Trimming stripped 1 base from V and 0 bases from J, with 5 bases between. The CDR3 sequence is 14 residues long. From germline, CDR1 is SGHTA and CDR2 FQGNSA. The CDR3 region has the DNA TGTGCCAGCAGCTTAGTTGACAGCACAGATACGCAGTATTTT. Its translation: CASSLVDSTDTQYF. The variable domain in full, completed from reference TRBV7-2 and TRBJ2-3, reads GAGVSQSPSNKVTEKGKDVELRCDPISGHTALYWYRQSLGQGLEFLIYFQGNSAPDKSGLPSDRFSAERTGGSVSTLTIQRTQQEDSAVYLCASSLVDSTDTQYFGPGTRLTVL.

This clone was seen a few times. The genes are TRBV4-1 and TRBJ2-5; no firm D call. V was trimmed by 5 bases and J by 5 bases, leaving 6 bases between them. CDR3 length equals 11 residues. From germline, CDR1 is MGHRA and CDR2 YSYEKL. The CDR3 sequence: CASSRSETQYF. The CDR3 region has the DNA TGCGCCAGCAGCAGGTCTGAGACCCAGTACTTC.

V is TRBV13 and J is TRBJ2-3; the D gene could be TRBD1 or TRBD2 (5 bases each). The CDR3 runs 16 residues. Trimming left V 5 bases short and J 1 base short, with 16 bases between. Per germline, CDR1 PRHDT and CDR2 FYEKMQ (reference sequence). The CDR3 coding sequence is TGTGCCAGCAGCCGTTCCGGGACCTCAGGCACAGATACGCAGTATTTT. Encoded protein: CASSRSGTSGTDTQYF.

The chain has TRBV2 and TRBJ2-3; D uncertain. V was trimmed by 8 bases and J by 2 bases, leaving 14 bases between them. From germline, CDR1 is SNHLY and CDR2 FYNNEI. This CDR3 spans 14 amino acids. For the CDR3, the DNA is TGTGCCAGCCATCAGGTGGGGAACACAGATACGCAGTATTTT. Translated: CASHQVGNTDTQYF.

In its sample, this clone was seen a few times. The chain joins TRBV27 to TRBJ1-5; TRBD1 is a possible D gene (6 bases). CDR1 is MNHEY, CDR2 SMNVEV, per germline (reference sequence). This CDR3 is built from 14 residues. V dropped 5 bases and J dropped 6 bases, with 14 bases sitting between them. CDR3 sequence (DNA): TGTGCCAGCAGTCTCACAGGGTCGGCTCAGCCCCAGCATTTT. Translating it yields CASSLTGSAQPQHF.

The chain uses TRBV10-3 and TRBJ2-7; 11 nucleotides match TRBD2. This CDR3 has 16 amino acids. V was clipped by 3 bases and J by 1 base; unmatched bases: 5. Per germline, CDR1 ENHRY and CDR2 SYGVKD. The CDR3 nucleotides read TGTGCCATCAGTGACCCCACTAGCGGGGGTTCCTACGAGCAGTACTTC. Its protein is CAISDPTSGGSYEQYF.

This clone was detected only a few times. V gene TRBV11-2 combines with J gene TRBJ2-5, with D unresolved. Looked up from germline, CDR1 is SGHAT and CDR2 is FQNNGV. The CDR3 loop spans 14 amino acids. Deletions cut 11 bases from V and 2 bases from J, with 18 bases between. CDR3 bases: TGTGCCCGAATTAAGGCTTTACCTCAAGAGACCCAGTACTTC. Residues: CARIKALPQETQYF.

This clone was counted only a few times. The chain carries TRBV12-5 and TRBJ2-3; D is unclear. Trimming pared 9 bases from V and 2 bases from J, leaving 15 bases between. The CDR3 consists of 14 residues. Germline values: CDR1 LGHNT, CDR2 FRNRAP. The CDR3 DNA reads TGTGCTAGCACCCTCACCGGTCTCACAGATACGCAGTATTTT. Protein product: CASTLTGLTDTQYF.

The count of this clone is one. The rearrangement links TRBV5-1 to TRBJ2-5; D gene unclear. From germline, CDR1 is SGHRS and CDR2 YFSETQ. V was clipped by 1 base and J by 2 bases, with 12 bases between them. This CDR3 comprises 15 residues. CDR3 loop: CASSLFPAEQETQYF. The CDR3 region has the DNA TGCGCCAGCAGCTTGTTCCCGGCAGAGCAAGAGACCCAGTACTTC.

This chain joins TRBV13 and TRBJ1-1; D is unresolved. The V gene lost 5 bases and the J gene lost 1 base, with 11 bases spanning the gap. Per germline, CDR1 PRHDT and CDR2 FYEKMQ (reference sequence). The CDR3 has 14 amino acids. CDR3 nucleotides: TGTGCCAGCAGCCCGGGGAGGACGAACACTGAAGCTTTCTTT. It is translated as CASSPGRTNTEAFF. Supplemented by reference TRBV13 and TRBJ1-1, the full variable domain reads AAGVIQSPRHLIKEKRETATLKCYPIPRHDTVYWYQQGPGQDPQFLISFYEKMQSDKGSIPDRFSAQQFSDYHSELNMSSLELGDSALYFCASSPGRTNTEAFFGQGTRLTVV.

This chain uses TRBV29-1 with TRBJ1-2; TRBD1 matches at 8 bases. The CDR3 runs 14 residues. CDR1 SQVTM and CDR2 ANQGSEA come from the germline V gene. Losses at the gene ends were 4 bases for V and 7 bases for J; bases not matched to a gene: 11. CDR3 sequence (DNA): TGCAGCGTTGGACGGGACAGGAGTCTGACTGGCTACACCTTC. Translation gives CSVGRDRSLTGYTF.